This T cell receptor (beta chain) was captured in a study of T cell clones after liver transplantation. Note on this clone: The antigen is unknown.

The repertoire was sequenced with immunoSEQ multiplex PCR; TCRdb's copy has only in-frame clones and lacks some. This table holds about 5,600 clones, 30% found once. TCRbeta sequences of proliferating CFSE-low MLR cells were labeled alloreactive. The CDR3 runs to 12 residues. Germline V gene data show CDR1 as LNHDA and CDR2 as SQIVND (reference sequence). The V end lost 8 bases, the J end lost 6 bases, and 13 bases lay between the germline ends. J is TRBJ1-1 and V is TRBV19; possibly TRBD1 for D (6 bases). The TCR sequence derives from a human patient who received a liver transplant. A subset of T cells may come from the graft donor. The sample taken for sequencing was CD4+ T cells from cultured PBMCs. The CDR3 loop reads CASHSRGAEAFF. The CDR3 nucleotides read TGTGCCAGTCACTCCAGGGGAGCTGAAGCTTTCTTT.